Listed below are T cell receptor beta chains from one sample, sequenced in a study of CD8 T cells in seronegative destructive rheumatoid arthritis. This table comes from immunoSEQ multiplex PCR, and its TCRdb copy is limited to in-frame clones, with some not included. In the table there are 10,000 to 15,000 clones, roughly four fifths of which are singletons. Material for sequencing was CD8+ T cells from blood. These receptors all come from a woman aged 30 to 50 with seronegative destructive rheumatoid arthritis. The CDR3 runs from the conserved cysteine through the conserved F or W. The order of the fields is clone size, D gene, J gene, CDR3 length, V gene, CDR3 DNA, CDR3 protein. The D gene is left open where the match is weak. Some rows have no size entry. The others give once, few or many, or a class for an expanded clone.

NA	NA	TRBJ2-1	11	TRBV4-2	TGTGCCAGCACCTCGACGGGGGAGCAGTTCTTC	CASTSTGEQFF
few	NA	TRBJ1-5	13	TRBV9	TGTGCCAGCAGCCAGGGATCCAATCAGCCCCAGCATTTT	CASSQGSNQPQHF
NA	NA	TRBJ2-3	15	TRBV7-6	TGTGCCAGCAGCTTAGAGGTCGCGGCCCGCGGGACGCAGTATTTT	CASSLEVAARGTQYF
NA	TRBD1	TRBJ1-5	16	TRBV28	TGTGCCAGCAGTTCAGGATTCAGGGGGCGCGATCAGCCCCAGCATTTT	CASSSGFRGRDQPQHF
NA	NA	TRBJ1-1	14	TRBV19	TGTGCCAGTAGCATACAGGCCGTAGACACTGAAGCTTTCTTT	CASSIQAVDTEAFF
NA	TRBD1	TRBJ2-5	17	TRBV7-9	TGTGCCAGCAGCTTGCCACAGGGGGCGCGTATCCAAGAGACCCAGTACTTC	CASSLPQGARIQETQYF
NA	TRBD1	TRBJ1-2	12	TRBV7-9	TGTGCCAGCAGCGACAGGGCATATGGCTACACCTTC	CASSDRAYGYTF
NA	TRBD2	TRBJ2-2	17	TRBV5-6	TGTGCCAGCAGCCTCTTTGGCGGGGGGGTGGTTACCGGGGAGCTGTTTTTT	CASSLFGGGVVTGELFF
once	TRBD2	TRBJ2-1	17	TRBV27	TGTGCCAGCAGTTTATCCTCTTTGGCGGGGGAAGGAAATGAGCAGTTCTTC	CASSLSSLAGEGNEQFF
once	NA	TRBJ2-5	13	TRBV10-3	TGTGCCACGGAGCCGGATAACCAAGAGACCCAGTACTTC	CATEPDNQETQYF
NA	NA	TRBJ1-2	14	TRBV7-9	TGTGCCAGCAGCTCAGTGGCTGGGAGGGACGTCTACACCTTC	CASSSVAGRDVYTF
few	TRBD1	TRBJ2-7	15	TRBV7-9	TGTGCCAGCAGCTTTTCGAGACAGGGGAAGGACGAGCAGTACTTC	CASSFSRQGKDEQYF
NA	NA	TRBJ1-2	13	TRBV19	TGTGCCAGTAGTACCAGGACTCTCTATGGCTACACCTTC	CASSTRTLYGYTF
NA	NA	TRBJ1-1	13	TRBV5-1	TGCGCCAGTAGAACTGAACTGAACACTGAAGCTTTCTTT	CASRTELNTEAFF
once	TRBD1	TRBJ1-2	18	TRBV4-1	TGCGCCAGCAGCCAAGATCGGTATGGGGACAGGCATAACTATGGCTACACCTTC	CASSQDRYGDRHNYGYTF
NA	TRBD1	TRBJ1-4	16	TRBV28	TGTGCCAGCAGTTTAGACCCGGGACAGGCGGGAGAAAAACTGTTTTTT	CASSLDPGQAGEKLFF
NA	NA	TRBJ2-2	15	TRBV15	TGTGCCACCAGCAGAGATCGGGGAGTCACCGGGGAGCTGTTTTTT	CATSRDRGVTGELFF
once	TRBD1	TRBJ1-2	14	TRBV19	TGTGCCAGTAGTTCGACAGGGGGTTCGTATGGCTACACCTTC	CASSSTGGSYGYTF
NA	TRBD2	TRBJ2-1	17	TRBV11-2	TGTGCCAGCAGCCTTCGGGTGCAAGCGGGGGGGCTGAGTGAGCAGTTCTTC	CASSLRVQAGGLSEQFF
NA	NA	TRBJ2-5	12	TRBV7-9	TGTGCCAGCAGCTTCATCCAGGAGACCCAGTACTTC	CASSFIQETQYF
NA	NA	TRBJ2-5	13	TRBV7-9	TGTGCCAGCAGCCAACCAGGGCGAGAGACCCAGTACTTC	CASSQPGRETQYF
NA	NA	TRBJ2-5	12	TRBV18	TGTGCCAGCTCCGGGTCGGGAGAGACCCAGTACTTC	CASSGSGETQYF
few	NA	TRBJ2-1	15	TRBV6-5	TGTGCCAGCAGTTACGGGGGGACAGCTAACAATGAGCAGTTCTTC	CASSYGGTANNEQFF
NA	NA	TRBJ1-2	14	TRBV28	TGTGCCAGCAGTTTTGGGGGGGACAACTATGGCTACACCTTC	CASSFGGDNYGYTF
NA	TRBD1	TRBJ2-2	14	TRBV5-4	TGTGCCAGCTCCGGGACAGGACTCTCCGGGGAGCTGTTTTTT	CASSGTGLSGELFF
NA	NA	TRBJ1-5	12	TRBV6-5	TGTGCCAGCAGTTACCCGGGGGGGGTCCAGCATTTT	CASSYPGGVQHF
NA	NA	TRBJ2-1	13	TRBV7-9	TGTGCCAGCAGCTTAGCGCAGAGGGTTGAGCAGTTCTTC	CASSLAQRVEQFF
NA	TRBD1	TRBJ2-7	14	TRBV29-1	TGCAGCGTGGCGTCCGGGACAGGGGTCCACGAGCAGTACTTC	CSVASGTGVHEQYF
once	NA	TRBJ2-3	15	TRBV19	TGTGCCAGTAGTGGAGGACGGATAAGCACAGATACGCAGTATTTT	CASSGGRISTDTQYF